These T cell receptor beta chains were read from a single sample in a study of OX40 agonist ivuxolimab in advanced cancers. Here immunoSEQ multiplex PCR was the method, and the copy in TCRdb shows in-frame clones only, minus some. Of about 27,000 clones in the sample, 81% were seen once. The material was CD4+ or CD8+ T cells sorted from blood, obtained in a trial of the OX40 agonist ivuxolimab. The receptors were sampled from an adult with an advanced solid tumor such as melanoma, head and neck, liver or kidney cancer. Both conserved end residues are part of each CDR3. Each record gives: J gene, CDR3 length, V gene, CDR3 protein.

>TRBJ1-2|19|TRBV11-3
CASSSFFRLGQAKNYGYTF
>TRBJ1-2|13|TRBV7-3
CASSLESDGGYTF
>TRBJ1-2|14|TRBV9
CASSGDSDHYGYTF
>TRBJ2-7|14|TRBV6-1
CASSETDRVYEQYF
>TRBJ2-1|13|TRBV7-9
CASSLGGALGQFF
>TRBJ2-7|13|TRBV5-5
CASSFGYSYEQYF
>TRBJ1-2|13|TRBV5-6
CASSFAGGLGYTF
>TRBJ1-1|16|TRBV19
CASSPWVDRDRTEAFF
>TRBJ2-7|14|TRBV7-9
CAYTNGADSYEQYF
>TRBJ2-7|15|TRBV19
CASSTRTEINYEQYF
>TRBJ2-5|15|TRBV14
CASSQDETNGETQYF
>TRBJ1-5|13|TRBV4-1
CASSSRGYQPQHF
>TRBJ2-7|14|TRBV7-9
CASSWAWTGGEQYF
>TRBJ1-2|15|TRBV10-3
CAISESGTGIYGYTF
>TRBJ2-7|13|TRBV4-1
CASSQGPAYEQYF
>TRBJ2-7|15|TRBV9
CASSPSPNVAYEQYF
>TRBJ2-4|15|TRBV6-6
CASTERGTGENIQYF
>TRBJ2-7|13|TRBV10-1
CASSPGQSVEQYF
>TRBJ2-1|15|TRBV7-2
CASSLSLAAYNEQFF
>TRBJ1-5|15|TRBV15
CATSRDMSVGQPQHF